This TCR beta chain was observed in a study of OX40 agonist ivuxolimab in advanced cancers. In the study overall: Every 2 weeks, patients got intravenous ivuxolimab at one of six dose levels (0.01-10 mg/kg).

Concerning this clone: As yet, its antigen is unknown.

Some clones are missing from TCRdb's copy, which holds only in-frame ones; the method was immunoSEQ multiplex PCR. This sample has roughly 51,000 clones, with approximately 91% found just once. The CDR3 is made up of 14 amino acids. V lost 4 bases to trimming and J lost 6 bases; unmatched junction nucleotides: 5. Germline CDR1 is MRHNA and CDR2 is SNTAGT. Overall study results and limits: Normalized T-cell clonal expansion was also low in some nonresponders.

The V call is TRBV6-4, the J call TRBJ2-3; 9 nucleotides agree with TRBD1. This sequence originates from an adult with an advanced solid tumor such as melanoma, head and neck, liver or kidney cancer. Sequenced material: CD4+ or CD8+ T cells sorted from blood, taken in a trial of the OX40 agonist ivuxolimab. CDR3 in DNA: TGTGCCAGCAGTGCGACAGGGGGAGTGGATACGCAGTATTTT. It codes for CASSATGGVDTQYF.